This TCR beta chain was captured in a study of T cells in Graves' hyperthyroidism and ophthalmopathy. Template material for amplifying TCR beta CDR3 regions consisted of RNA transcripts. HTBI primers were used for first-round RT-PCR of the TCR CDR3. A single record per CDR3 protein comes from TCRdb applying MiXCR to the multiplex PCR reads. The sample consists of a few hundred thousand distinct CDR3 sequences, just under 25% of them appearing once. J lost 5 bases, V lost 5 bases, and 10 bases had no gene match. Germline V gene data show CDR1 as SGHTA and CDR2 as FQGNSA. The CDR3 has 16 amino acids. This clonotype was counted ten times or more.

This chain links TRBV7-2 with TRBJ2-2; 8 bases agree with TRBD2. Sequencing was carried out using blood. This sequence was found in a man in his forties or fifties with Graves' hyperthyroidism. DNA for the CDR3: TGTGCCAGCAGCGGGGGGCTAGCGGGCGGGACCGGGGAGCTGTTTTTT. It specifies CASSGGLAGGTGELFF.